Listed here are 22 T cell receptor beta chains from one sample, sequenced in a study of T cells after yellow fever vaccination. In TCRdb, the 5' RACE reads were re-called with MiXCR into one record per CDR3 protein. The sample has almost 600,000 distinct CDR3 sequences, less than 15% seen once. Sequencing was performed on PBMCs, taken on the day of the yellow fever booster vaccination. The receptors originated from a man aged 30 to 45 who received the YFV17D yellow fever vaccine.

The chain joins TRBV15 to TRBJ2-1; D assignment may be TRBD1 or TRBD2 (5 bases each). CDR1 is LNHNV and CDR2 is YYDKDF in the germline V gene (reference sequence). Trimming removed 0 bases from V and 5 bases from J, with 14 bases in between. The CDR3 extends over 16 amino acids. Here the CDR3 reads CATSRERGGWDNEQFF. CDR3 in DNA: TGTGCCACCAGCAGAGAGAGGGGCGGGTGGGACAATGAGCAGTTCTTC.

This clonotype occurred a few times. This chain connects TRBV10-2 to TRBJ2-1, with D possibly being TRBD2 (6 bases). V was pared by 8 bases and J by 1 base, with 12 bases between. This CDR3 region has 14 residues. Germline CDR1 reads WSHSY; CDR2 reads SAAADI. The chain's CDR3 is CASSGVVSYNEQFF. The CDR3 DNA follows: TGCGCCAGCTCGGGAGTAGTTTCCTACAATGAGCAGTTCTTC.

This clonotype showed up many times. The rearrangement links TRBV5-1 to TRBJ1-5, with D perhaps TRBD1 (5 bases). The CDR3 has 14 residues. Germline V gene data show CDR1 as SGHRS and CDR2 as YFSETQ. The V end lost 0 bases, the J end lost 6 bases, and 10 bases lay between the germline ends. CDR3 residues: CASSLDGASQPQHF. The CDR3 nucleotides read TGCGCCAGCAGCTTGGACGGGGCAAGTCAGCCCCAGCATTTT.

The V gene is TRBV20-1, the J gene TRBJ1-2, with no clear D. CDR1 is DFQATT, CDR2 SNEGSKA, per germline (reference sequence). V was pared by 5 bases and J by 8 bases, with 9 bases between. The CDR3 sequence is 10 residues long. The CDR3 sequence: CSAFNGGYTF. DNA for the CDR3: TGCAGTGCTTTTAATGGAGGCTACACCTTC.

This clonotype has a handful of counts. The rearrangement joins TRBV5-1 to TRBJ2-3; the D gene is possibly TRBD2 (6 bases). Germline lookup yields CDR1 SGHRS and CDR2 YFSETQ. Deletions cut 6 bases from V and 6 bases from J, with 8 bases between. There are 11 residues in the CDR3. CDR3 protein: CASNSGDTQYF. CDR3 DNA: TGCGCCAGCAACAGCGGGGATACGCAGTATTTT.

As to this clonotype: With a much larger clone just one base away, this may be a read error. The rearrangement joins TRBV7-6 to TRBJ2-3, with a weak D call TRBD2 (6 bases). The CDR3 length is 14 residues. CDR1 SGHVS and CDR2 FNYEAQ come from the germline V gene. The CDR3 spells CASSFFGRTDMQYF. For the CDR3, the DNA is TGTGCCAGCAGCTTCTTCGGGAGAACAGATATGCAGTATTTT. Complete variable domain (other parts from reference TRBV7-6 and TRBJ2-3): GAGVSQSPRYKVTKRGQDVALRCDPISGHVSLYWYRQALGQGPEFLTYFNYEAQQDKSGLPNDRFSAERPEGSISTLTIQRTEQRDSAMYRCASSFFGRTDMQYFGPGTRLTVL.

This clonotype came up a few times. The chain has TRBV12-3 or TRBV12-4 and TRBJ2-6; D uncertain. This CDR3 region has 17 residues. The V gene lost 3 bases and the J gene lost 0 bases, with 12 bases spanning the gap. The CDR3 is CASSLSYTPSGANVLTF. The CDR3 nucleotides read TGTGCCAGCAGTTTGTCCTACACTCCCTCTGGGGCCAACGTCCTGACTTTC.

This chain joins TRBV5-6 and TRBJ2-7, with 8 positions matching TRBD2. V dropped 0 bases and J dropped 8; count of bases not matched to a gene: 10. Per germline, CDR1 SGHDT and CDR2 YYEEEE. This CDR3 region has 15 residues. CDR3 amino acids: CASSLDPREDRQQYF. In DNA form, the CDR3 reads TGTGCCAGCAGCTTGGATCCGCGGGAGGACCGCCAGCAGTACTTC.

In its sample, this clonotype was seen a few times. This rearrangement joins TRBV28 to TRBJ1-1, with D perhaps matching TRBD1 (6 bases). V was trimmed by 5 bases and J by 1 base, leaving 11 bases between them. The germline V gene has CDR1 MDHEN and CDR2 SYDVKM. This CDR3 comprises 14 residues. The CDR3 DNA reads TGTGCCAGCAGTGCCCCGACAGGGAACACTGAAGCTTTCTTT. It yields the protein CASSAPTGNTEAFF.

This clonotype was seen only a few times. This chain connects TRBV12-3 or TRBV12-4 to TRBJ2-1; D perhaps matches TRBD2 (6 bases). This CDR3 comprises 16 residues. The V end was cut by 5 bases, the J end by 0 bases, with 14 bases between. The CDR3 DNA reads TGTGCCAGCAGTCGTACCTCTAGCGTCTCCTACAATGAGCAGTTCTTC. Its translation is CASSRTSSVSYNEQFF.

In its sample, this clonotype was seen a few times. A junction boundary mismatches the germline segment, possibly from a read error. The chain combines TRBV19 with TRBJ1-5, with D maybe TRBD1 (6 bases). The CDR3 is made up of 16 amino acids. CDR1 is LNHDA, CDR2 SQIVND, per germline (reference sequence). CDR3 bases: TGTGCCAGTAGTGCAGGGTGGACAGTCGATAATCAACCCCAGCATTTT. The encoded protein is CASSAGWTVDNQPQHF.

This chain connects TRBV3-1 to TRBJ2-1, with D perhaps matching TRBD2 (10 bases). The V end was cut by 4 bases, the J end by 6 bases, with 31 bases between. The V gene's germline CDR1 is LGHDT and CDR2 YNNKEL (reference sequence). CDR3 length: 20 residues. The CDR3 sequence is CASSPDRGIVAGGVGNEQFF. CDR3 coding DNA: TGTGCCAGCAGCCCGGACAGGGGAATCGTAGCGGGAGGAGTAGGCAATGAGCAGTTCTTC.

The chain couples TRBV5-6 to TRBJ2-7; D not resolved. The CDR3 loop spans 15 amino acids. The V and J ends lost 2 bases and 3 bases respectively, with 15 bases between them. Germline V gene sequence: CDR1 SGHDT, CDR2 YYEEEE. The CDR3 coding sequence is TGTGCCAGCAGCTTATACCTCTCCGGATACTACGAGCAGTACTTC. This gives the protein CASSLYLSGYYEQYF.

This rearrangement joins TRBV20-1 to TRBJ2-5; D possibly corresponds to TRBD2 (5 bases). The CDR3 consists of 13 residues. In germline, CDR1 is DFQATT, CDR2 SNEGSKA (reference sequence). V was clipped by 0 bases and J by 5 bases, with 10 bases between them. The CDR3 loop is CSARDLAHETQYF. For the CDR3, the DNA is TGCAGTGCTAGAGACCTAGCTCACGAGACCCAGTACTTC.

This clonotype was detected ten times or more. The CDR3, as DNA: TGCGCCAGCAGCTTTTTAGCGGGAGCTGACGAGCAGTACTTC. It specifies CASSFLAGADEQYF. The chain is built from TRBV5-1 and TRBJ2-7; 9 bases are shared with TRBD2. The V gene's germline CDR1 is SGHRS and CDR2 YFSETQ. V lost 2 bases, J lost 5 bases, and 5 bases stayed unmatched. The CDR3 is 14 residues long.

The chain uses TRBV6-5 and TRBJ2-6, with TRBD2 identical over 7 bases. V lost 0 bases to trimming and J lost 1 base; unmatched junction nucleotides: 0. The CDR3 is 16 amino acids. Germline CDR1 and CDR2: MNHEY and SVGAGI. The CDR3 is CASSYSGGSGANVLTF. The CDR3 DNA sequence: TGTGCCAGCAGTTACTCGGGGGGGTCTGGGGCCAACGTCCTGACTTTC.

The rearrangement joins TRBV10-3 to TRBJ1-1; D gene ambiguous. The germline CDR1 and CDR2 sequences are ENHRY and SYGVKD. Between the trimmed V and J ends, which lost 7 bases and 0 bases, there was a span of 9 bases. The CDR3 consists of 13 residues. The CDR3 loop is CAIMVTLNTEAFF. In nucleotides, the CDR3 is TGTGCCATCATGGTGACACTGAACACTGAAGCTTTCTTT.

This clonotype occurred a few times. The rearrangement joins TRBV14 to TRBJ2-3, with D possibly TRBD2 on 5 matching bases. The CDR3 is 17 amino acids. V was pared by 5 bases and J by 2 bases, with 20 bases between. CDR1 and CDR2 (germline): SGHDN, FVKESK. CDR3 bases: TGTGCCAGCAGCTTCATGGGAGAGGGAGAGTCCACAGATACGCAGTATTTT. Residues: CASSFMGEGESTDTQYF.

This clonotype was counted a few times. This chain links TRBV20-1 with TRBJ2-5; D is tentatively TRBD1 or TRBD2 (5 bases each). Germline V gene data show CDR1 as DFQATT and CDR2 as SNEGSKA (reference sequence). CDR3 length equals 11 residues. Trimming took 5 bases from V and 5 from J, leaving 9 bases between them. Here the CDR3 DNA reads TGCAGTGCTTTCGGGGCGGAGACCCAGTACTTC. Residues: CSAFGAETQYF.

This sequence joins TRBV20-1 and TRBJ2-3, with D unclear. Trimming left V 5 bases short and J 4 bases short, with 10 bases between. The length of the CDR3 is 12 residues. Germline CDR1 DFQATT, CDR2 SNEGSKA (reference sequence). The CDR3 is CSAPTLSDTQYF. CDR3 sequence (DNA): TGCAGTGCTCCAACCCTATCAGATACGCAGTATTTT.

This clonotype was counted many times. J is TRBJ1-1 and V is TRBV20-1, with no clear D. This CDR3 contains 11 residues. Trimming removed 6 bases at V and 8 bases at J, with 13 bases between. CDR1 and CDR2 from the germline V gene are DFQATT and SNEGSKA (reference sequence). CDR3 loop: CSALDRQEAFF. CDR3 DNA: TGCAGTGCCCTGGACCGACAAGAAGCTTTCTTT.

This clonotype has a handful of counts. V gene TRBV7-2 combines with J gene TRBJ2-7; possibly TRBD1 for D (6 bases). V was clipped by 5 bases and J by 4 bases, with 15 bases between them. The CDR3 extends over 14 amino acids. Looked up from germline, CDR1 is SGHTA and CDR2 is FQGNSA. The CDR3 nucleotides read TGTGCCAGCAGCGCTATGGGGGACATTTACGAGCAGTACTTC. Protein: CASSAMGDIYEQYF.